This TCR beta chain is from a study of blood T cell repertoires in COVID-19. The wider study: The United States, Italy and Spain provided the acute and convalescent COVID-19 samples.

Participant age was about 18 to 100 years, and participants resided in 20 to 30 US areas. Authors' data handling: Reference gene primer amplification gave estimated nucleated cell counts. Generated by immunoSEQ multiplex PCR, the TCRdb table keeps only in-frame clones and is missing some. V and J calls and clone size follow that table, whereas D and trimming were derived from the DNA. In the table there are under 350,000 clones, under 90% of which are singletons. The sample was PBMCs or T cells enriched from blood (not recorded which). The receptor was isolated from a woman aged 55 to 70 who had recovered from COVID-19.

The CDR3 DNA is TGTGCCAGCACCCCAGGGTGGGAAGGCTCACCCCTCCACTTT. Protein: CASTPGWEGSPLHF. This chain links TRBV7-2 with TRBJ1-6, with D possibly being TRBD1 (5 bases). The CDR3 loop spans 14 amino acids. The germline V gene has CDR1 SGHTA and CDR2 FQGNSA. Trimming stripped 7 bases from V and 10 bases from J, with 17 bases between.